This T cell receptor beta chain came from a study of control samples from healthy donors and cancer patients (TCRdb year 2020). With regard to this clone: The clone's antigen remains unknown. Qualities for individual bases were not recorded, and no much larger clone is one base off.

The library was built by means of the immunoSEQ multiplex PCR assay. TCRdb limited this immuneACCESS table to in-frame rearrangements with V and J called. A share of clones is missing; checked studies link under half to unresolved V genes, and the rest is unexplained. This sample comprises about 120,000 clones, more than 70% of them detected only once. Under 40% of the sample belongs to the ten largest clones. The sequence came from a man aged 50 to 60 in good health. The sequencing input was blood.

The DNA is as follows: TGTGCCAGCAGCGTAACTAGCGGGGGAACAGATACGCAGTATTTT. The resulting protein is CASSVTSGGTDTQYF. The sequence is built from TRBV9 and TRBJ2-3, with TRBD2 identical over 11 junction bases. The junction shows trimming of 1 base on V and 3 bases on J, and the gene matches do not reach 1 base of it. The CDR1 and CDR2 encoded by the germline V gene are SGDLS and YYNGEE. The CDR3 spans 15 residues, from the cysteine through the phenylalanine. CDR3 DNA is the only sequence kept; it has 45 bases, read in frame from the first base.